The 10 T cell receptor beta chains reported below all come from one sample, sequenced in a study of T cell responses to AZD1222 COVID-19 vaccine. Repertoires were generated with immunoSEQ multiplex PCR, while TCRdb's copy carries only in-frame clones and drops some. The table shows fewer than 85,000 clones, with roughly 87% occurring only once. The material sequenced was peripheral blood, taken 28 days after the second AZD1222 dose. The receptors originated from an adult who received the AZD1222 COVID-19 vaccine.

This clone was seen a single time. V and J are TRBV5-1 and TRBJ2-7; the match to TRBD2 covers 8 bases. The V gene's germline CDR1 is SGHRS and CDR2 YFSETQ. V lost 2 bases and J lost 1; bases outside the gene matches: 8. The CDR3 runs to 16 residues. CDR3 loop: CASSFTSGVGSYEQYF. The CDR3 region has the DNA TGCGCCAGCAGCTTCACTAGCGGAGTCGGTTCCTACGAGCAGTACTTC.

The chain combines TRBV10-1 with TRBJ2-5; D is perhaps TRBD1 (5 bases). The CDR3 has 15 residues. The V and J ends lost 2 bases and 2 bases respectively, with 12 bases between them. Germline CDR1 reads WNHNN; CDR2 reads SYGVQD (reference sequence). This CDR3 reads CASSEGSTAQETQYF. CDR3 DNA: TGCGCCAGCAGTGAGGGGTCGACAGCACAAGAGACCCAGTACTTC.

As regards this clone: A junction boundary mismatches the germline segment, possibly from a read error. The J gene is TRBJ2-5, the V gene TRBV7-3; weak D call: TRBD1 (6 bases). Looked up from germline, CDR1 is SGHTA and CDR2 is FQGTGA. This CDR3 region has 16 residues. Here the CDR3 reads CASSLTRDRTQETQYF. The CDR3 DNA is TGTGCCAGCAGCCTAACTCGAGACAGGACCCAAGAGACCCAGTACTTC. Supplemented by reference TRBV7-3 and TRBJ2-5, the full variable domain reads GAGVSQTPSNKVTEKGKYVELRCDPISGHTALYWYRQSLGQGPEFLIYFQGTGAADDSGLPNDRFFAVRPEGSVSTLKIQRTERGDSAVYLCASSLTRDRTQETQYFGPGTRLLVL.

V usage is TRBV27 and J usage is TRBJ2-3, with 10 bases fitting TRBD1. The CDR3 length is 15 residues. V gave up 5 bases and J gave up 5 bases; unmatched junction bases: 7. Germline-derived CDR1 and CDR2 are MNHEY and SMNVEV (reference sequence). The DNA of the CDR3 is TGTGCCAGCAGTCCCAGACAGGGGGCCGGAGATACGCAGTATTTT. It encodes CASSPRQGAGDTQYF.

This chain links TRBV4-2 with TRBJ1-2; 7 positions match TRBD1. V was clipped by 0 bases and J by 4 bases; unmatched bases: 5. Germline V gives CDR1 LGHNA, CDR2 YNFKEQ. This CDR3 is 15 amino acids long. The CDR3 reads CASSQETGLAYGYTF. The CDR3 region has the DNA TGTGCCAGCAGCCAAGAGACAGGGTTGGCCTATGGCTACACCTTC.

The chain is built from TRBV7-9 and TRBJ1-4; D is unclear. This CDR3 is built from 15 residues. CDR1 is SEHNR, CDR2 FQNEAQ, per germline (reference sequence). With 0 bases removed from V and 4 bases from J, the gap between germline ends came to 9 bases. The CDR3 spells CASSLASGNNEKLFF. The CDR3 DNA is TGTGCCAGCAGCTTAGCTTCCGGGAATAATGAAAAACTGTTTTTT.

V gene TRBV6-1 combines with J gene TRBJ1-5, with TRBD1 as a possible D gene (6 bases). Trimming took 3 bases from V and 9 from J, leaving 9 bases between them. CDR3 length: 12 amino acids. Germline V gene sequence: CDR1 MNHNS, CDR2 SASEGT. CDR3 loop: CASSDGQLPQHF. For the CDR3, the DNA is TGTGCCAGCAGTGACGGACAGTTGCCCCAGCATTTT.

V usage is TRBV7-2 and J usage is TRBJ1-1, with TRBD1 identical over 9 bases. The CDR3 covers 18 residues. Germline-derived CDR1 and CDR2 are SGHTA and FQGNSA. The V gene end was trimmed by 2 bases and the J gene end by 0 bases; junction bases not matched to a gene: 10. This chain's CDR3 is CASSLTGTGYGLNTEAFF. CDR3 nucleotide sequence: TGTGCCAGCAGCTTAACCGGGACAGGGTATGGCCTGAACACTGAAGCTTTCTTT.

This clone was counted a few times. The rearrangement uses TRBV5-1 and TRBJ1-4; D is ambiguous. V lost 0 bases and J 10 bases, leaving 13 bases between the germline ends. CDR3 length equals 14 residues. Looked up from germline, CDR1 is SGHRS and CDR2 is YFSETQ. In DNA, the CDR3 is TGCGCCAGCAGCTTGGCCGGTGGAGGGCGAAAACTGTTTTTT. It codes for CASSLAGGGRKLFF.

The V and J genes are TRBV5-5 and TRBJ2-7; D might be TRBD1 (6 bases). V was cut by 4 bases and J by 0 bases, with 11 bases left in between. This CDR3 is built from 14 residues. Germline-derived CDR1 and CDR2 are SGHKS and YYEKEE (reference sequence). The CDR3 spells CASSQTGSSYEQYF. CDR3 coding DNA: TGTGCCAGCAGCCAGACAGGAAGCTCCTACGAGCAGTACTTC.